This T cell receptor (beta chain) was captured by sequencing in a study of T cells expressing NK-cell markers. Background on the study: Out of eight donors sequenced, seven tested HCMV-seropositive and the remaining one seronegative.

As for this clonotype: The target antigen is unknown.

One entry per CDR3 protein, without DNA, is what TCRdb gives after re-calling the 5' RACE reads. The specimen's table records 350,000 to 450,000 distinct CDR3 sequences. Study-wide results and limits: Clones of NKG2C+ T cells that had expanded were of unclear HCMV specificity.

The CDR3 is 16 residues long. Germline CDR1 LGHDT, CDR2 YNNKEL (reference sequence). The chain joins TRBV3-1 to TRBJ1-2; with no DNA, the TCRdb D assignment of TRBD1 cannot be verified. The specimen sequenced was blood T cells: a sorted CD56 or NKG2C T cell subset, CD4+ or CD8+ T cells, or bulk PBMC T cells (not recorded which). The clonotype comes from a man aged 18-70 years in good health. The CDR3 is CASSQDPPGEDYGYTF.